The rows below give T cell receptor beta chains drawn from one sample of a study of blood T cell repertoires in COVID-19. TCRdb keeps only in-frame clones here, not all; method: immunoSEQ multiplex PCR. The profile shows nearly 350,000 clones, roughly 89% of them singletons. What was sequenced was peripheral blood. Source of these receptors: a woman between 18 and 29 years old who had recovered from COVID-19. CDR3s include the opening cysteine and the closing phenylalanine or tryptophan. A D gene is named only where the DNA matches it firmly. Clone size is given for some rows only: seen once, a few or many times, or a class if the clone is expanded.

>17|-|TRBJ1-2|TRBD1|TRBV27
CASSLRDRGGINYGYTF
TGTGCCAGCAGTTTAAGGGACAGGGGGGGGATTAACTATGGCTACACCTTC
>12|once|TRBJ1-5|-|TRBV2
CASSDGGRPQHF
TGTGCCAGCAGTGATGGGGGCCGGCCCCAGCATTTT
>13|-|TRBJ1-2|TRBD1|TRBV6-5
CASSLGTGWGYTF
TGTGCCAGCAGCCTCGGGACAGGGTGGGGCTACACCTTC
>15|once|TRBJ1-5|TRBD1|TRBV9
CASSVAGGINQPQHF
TGTGCCAGCAGCGTAGCAGGGGGCATCAATCAGCCCCAGCATTTT
>14|-|TRBJ1-6|-|TRBV24-1
CATSDYRANSPLHF
TGTGCCACCAGTGACTACAGGGCCAATTCACCCCTCCACTTT
>12|-|TRBJ2-5|-|TRBV11-2
CASRRLQETQYF
TGTGCCAGCAGACGACTCCAAGAGACCCAGTACTTC
>17|-|TRBJ2-3|TRBD2|TRBV11-3
CASSNPLTSGSADTQYF
TGTGCCAGCAGCAACCCTTTGACTAGCGGGAGTGCAGATACGCAGTATTTT
>16|once|TRBJ2-1|TRBD2|TRBV3-1/TRBV3-2
CASSPRTSGSRLGQFF
TGTGCCAGCAGCCCCCGGACTAGCGGGTCGCGCTTGGGGCAGTTCTTC
>16|-|TRBJ2-3|TRBD1|TRBV5-1
CASSPGQGYSTDTQYF
TGCGCCAGCAGCCCGGGACAGGGCTATAGCACAGATACGCAGTATTTT
>14|-|TRBJ1-1|TRBD1|TRBV11-2
CASSFRQGYTEAFF
TGTGCCAGCAGCTTCCGACAGGGGTACACTGAAGCTTTCTTT
>15|-|TRBJ1-2|-|TRBV7-2
CASSSLWTANYGYTF
TGTGCCAGCAGCTCCCTCTGGACAGCTAACTATGGCTACACCTTC
>16|few|TRBJ1-6|TRBD1|TRBV11-2
CASSPGLRGKNSPLHF
TGTGCCAGCAGCCCCGGACTCAGGGGGAAGAATTCACCCCTCCACTTT
>14|-|TRBJ2-5|-|TRBV7-2
CASSLVSGVETQYF
TGTGCCAGCAGCCTTGTGTCAGGGGTGGAGACCCAGTACTTC
>13|-|TRBJ2-3|TRBD1|TRBV6-5
CVTGTGSTDTQYF
TGTGTAACCGGGACAGGGAGCACAGATACGCAGTATTTT
>15|-|TRBJ1-3|-|TRBV19
CATIIRGRSGNTIYF
TGTGCCACCATCATTCGTGGGAGGTCTGGAAACACCATATATTTT
>16|-|TRBJ1-2|-|TRBV27
CASSLLGGVRSYGYTF
TGTGCCAGCAGTTTACTCGGGGGAGTCAGGAGCTATGGCTACACCTTC
>16|-|TRBJ2-1|TRBD2|TRBV18
CASSPTWLAGGVEQFF
TGTGCCAGCTCACCAACGTGGCTAGCGGGAGGAGTTGAGCAGTTCTTC
>14|once|TRBJ2-1|TRBD2|TRBV27
CASSLLAGGLSQFF
TGTGCCAGCAGTTTATTAGCGGGAGGGCTCTCCCAGTTCTTC
>14|-|TRBJ2-1|TRBD2|TRBV27
CASSLAGAYNEQFF
TGTGCCAGCAGTTTAGCGGGGGCCTACAATGAGCAGTTCTTC
>15|-|TRBJ2-3|-|TRBV18
CASSPVQFSTDTQYF
TGTGCCAGCTCACCGGTCCAGTTTAGCACAGATACGCAGTATTTT
>15|few|TRBJ2-2|TRBD1|TRBV7-9
CASSGQGINTGELFF
TGTGCCAGCAGCGGACAGGGGATAAACACCGGGGAGCTGTTTTTT
>16|-|TRBJ2-5|TRBD1|TRBV24-1
CATSDGRQGVKETQYF
TGTGCCACCAGTGATGGTAGACAGGGGGTAAAGGAGACCCAGTACTTC
>14|-|TRBJ2-1|TRBD2|TRBV27
CASTSGRFPPKQFF
TGTGCCAGCACTAGCGGGAGATTCCCACCTAAGCAGTTCTTC
>17|-|TRBJ1-1|TRBD1|TRBV14
CASSQFRDRGSYTEAFF
TGTGCCAGCAGCCAGTTCCGGGACAGGGGAAGTTACACTGAAGCTTTCTTT
>16|-|TRBJ1-1|-|TRBV21-1
CASSNGGDREEVEAFF
TGTGCCAGCAGCAATGGGGGGGACAGGGAAGAGGTTGAAGCTTTCTTT
>16|-|TRBJ1-2|-|TRBV5-1
CASLPRTGRIPYGYTF
TGCGCCAGTCTCCCTCGAACCGGGAGGATACCTTATGGCTACACCTTC
>12|-|TRBJ2-4|-|TRBV30
CAWSPGGSIQYF
TGTGCCTGGAGTCCCGGGGGTAGTATTCAGTACTTC
>16|once|TRBJ2-2|TRBD2|TRBV9
CASSGGRTGDTGELFF
TGTGCCAGCTCTGGCGGGAGGACCGGGGACACCGGGGAGCTGTTTTTT
>15|once|TRBJ1-1|-|TRBV9
CASSPSRGRYTEAFF
TGTGCCAGCAGCCCAAGCAGGGGACGCTACACTGAAGCTTTCTTT
>18|-|TRBJ2-1|TRBD2|TRBV4-1
CASSQETKSGLAGGEQFF
TGCGCCAGCAGCCAAGAAACGAAAAGCGGACTAGCGGGAGGGGAGCAGTTCTTC
>17|-|TRBJ1-1|-|TRBV6-1
CASSEFPPGFSDTEAFF
TGTGCCAGCAGTGAATTCCCTCCAGGGTTTTCGGACACTGAAGCTTTCTTT
>12|-|TRBJ2-3|-|TRBV6-2/TRBV6-3
CASSPQTDTQYF
TGTGCCAGCAGTCCACAAACAGATACGCAGTATTTT
>12|-|TRBJ1-1|-|TRBV5-5
CASSLSITEAFF
TGTGCCAGCAGCTTGAGCATCACTGAAGCTTTCTTT
>14|-|TRBJ2-2|-|TRBV18
CASSQSRVAGELFF
TGTGCCAGCTCACAGAGCAGGGTCGCCGGGGAGCTGTTTTTT
>13|once|TRBJ2-5|TRBD1|TRBV7-2
CASSGDRQETQYF
TGTGCCAGCAGCGGGGACAGACAAGAGACCCAGTACTTC
>15|-|TRBJ2-1|TRBD2|TRBV9
CASSSSSGRSGEQFF
TGTGCCAGCAGCTCATCTAGCGGGAGGTCGGGTGAGCAGTTCTTC
>10|-|TRBJ2-1|TRBD2|TRBV20-1
CSVSGTEQFF
TGCAGTGTCAGCGGGACTGAGCAGTTCTTC
>14|-|TRBJ1-2|TRBD1|TRBV4-3
CASSPNRGYYGYTF
TGCGCCAGCAGCCCAAACAGGGGATACTATGGCTACACCTTC
>15|-|TRBJ1-1|-|TRBV4-3
CASSLRRDWRTEAFF
TGCGCCAGCAGCCTGCGGCGGGACTGGCGGACTGAAGCTTTCTTT
>15|-|TRBJ2-2|TRBD2|TRBV3-1/TRBV3-2
CASSPGGGGTGELFF
TGTGCCAGCAGCCCCGGGGGGGGCGGGACCGGGGAGCTGTTTTTT
>14|-|TRBJ1-1|TRBD1|TRBV5-4
CASSPGQGNTEAFF
TGTGCCAGCAGCCCGGGACAGGGGAACACTGAAGCTTTCTTT
>15|-|TRBJ2-1|-|TRBV23-1
CASISVWGRNNEQFF
TGCGCCAGCATAAGCGTTTGGGGCCGGAACAATGAGCAGTTCTTC
>14|-|TRBJ1-2|-|TRBV5-1
CASSSPTGQYGYTF
TGCGCCAGCAGCTCGCCGACAGGCCAGTATGGCTACACCTTC
>16|-|TRBJ1-6|-|TRBV5-5
CASSFKSQGGGSPLHF
TGTGCCAGCAGCTTTAAATCGCAGGGCGGGGGTTCACCCCTCCACTTT
>14|-|TRBJ1-4|-|TRBV10-1
CASSESLAGEKLFF
TGCGCCAGCAGTGAGTCCTTGGCTGGTGAAAAACTGTTTTTT
>14|-|TRBJ2-1|TRBD1|TRBV27
CASSEQGEYNEQFF
TGTGCCAGCAGTGAACAGGGGGAATACAATGAGCAGTTCTTC
>15|-|TRBJ1-4|TRBD1|TRBV18
CASSSPGQGDEKLFF
TGTGCCAGCTCATCGCCGGGACAGGGAGACGAAAAACTGTTTTTT
>15|once|TRBJ2-3|TRBD2|TRBV6-5
CASKNLAGGPDTQYF
TGTGCCAGCAAAAACCTAGCGGGAGGCCCAGATACGCAGTATTTT
>15|-|TRBJ2-1|TRBD2|TRBV6-6
CASSPPGRSYNEQFF
TGTGCCAGCAGCCCACCCGGGAGGTCCTACAATGAGCAGTTCTTC
>12|-|TRBJ2-1|-|TRBV7-2
CASSLDVAEQFF
TGTGCCAGCAGCTTAGACGTGGCAGAGCAGTTCTTC
>15|-|TRBJ1-1|-|TRBV6-5
CASSLEMGGNTEAFF
TGTGCCAGCAGCTTAGAGATGGGGGGGAACACTGAAGCTTTCTTT
>24|-|TRBJ2-6|-|TRBV7-5
CARHPCLSSGRVKGCLPGANVLTF
TGTGCCAGACACCCGTGTTTGTCTAGCGGGAGGGTGAAAGGGTGCCTCCCGGGGGCCAACGTCCTGACTTTC
>15|-|TRBJ2-2|TRBD1|TRBV6-2/TRBV6-3
CASSYLRQGAGELFF
TGTGCCAGCAGTTATCTGAGACAGGGGGCCGGGGAGCTGTTTTTT
>16|-|TRBJ2-5|TRBD2|TRBV7-7
CASSFTSGSPQETQYF
TGTGCCAGCAGCTTCACTAGCGGGAGCCCGCAAGAGACCCAGTACTTC
>13|-|TRBJ1-2|TRBD1|TRBV5-4
CASSSDRGNGYTF
TGTGCCAGCAGCTCCGACAGGGGCAATGGCTACACCTTC
>15|-|TRBJ2-3|-|TRBV3-1/TRBV3-2
CASSQDLATGDTQYF
TGTGCCAGCAGCCAAGATTTGGCCACGGGAGATACGCAGTATTTT